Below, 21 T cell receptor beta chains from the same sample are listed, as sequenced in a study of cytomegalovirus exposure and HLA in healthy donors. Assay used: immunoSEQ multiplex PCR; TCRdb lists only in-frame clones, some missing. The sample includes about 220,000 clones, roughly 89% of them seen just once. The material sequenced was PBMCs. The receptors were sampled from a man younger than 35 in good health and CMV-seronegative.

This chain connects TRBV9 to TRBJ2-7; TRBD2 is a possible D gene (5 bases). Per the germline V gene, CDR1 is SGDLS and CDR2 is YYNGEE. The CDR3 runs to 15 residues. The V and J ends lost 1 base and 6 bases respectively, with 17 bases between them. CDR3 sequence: CASSVTVVEVSEQYF. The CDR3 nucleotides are TGTGCCAGCAGCGTAACTGTGGTGGAGGTGTCCGAGCAGTACTTC.

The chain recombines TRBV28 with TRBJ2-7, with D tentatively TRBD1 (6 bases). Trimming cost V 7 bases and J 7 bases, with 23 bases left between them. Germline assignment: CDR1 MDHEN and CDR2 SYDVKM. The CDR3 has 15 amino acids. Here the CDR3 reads CASTTGTSKVEEQYF. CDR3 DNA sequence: TGTGCCAGCACCACCGGGACATCAAAAGTGGAAGAGCAGTACTTC.

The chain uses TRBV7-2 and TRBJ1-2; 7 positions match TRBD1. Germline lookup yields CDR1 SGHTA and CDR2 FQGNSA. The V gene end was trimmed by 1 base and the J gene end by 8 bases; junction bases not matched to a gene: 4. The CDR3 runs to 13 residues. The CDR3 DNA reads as TGTGCCAGCAGCTTAGGGACAGGCGGAGGCTACACCTTC. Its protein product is CASSLGTGGGYTF.

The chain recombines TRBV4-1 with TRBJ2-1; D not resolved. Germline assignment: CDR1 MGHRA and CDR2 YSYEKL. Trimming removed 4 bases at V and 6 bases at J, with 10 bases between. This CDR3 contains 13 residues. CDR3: CASSRTDSNEQFF. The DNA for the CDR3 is TGCGCCAGCAGCCGTACAGATTCCAATGAGCAGTTCTTC.

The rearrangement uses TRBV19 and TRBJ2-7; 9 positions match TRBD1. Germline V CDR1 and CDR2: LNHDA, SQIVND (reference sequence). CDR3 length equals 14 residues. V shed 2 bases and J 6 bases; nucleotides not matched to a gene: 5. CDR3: CASSIRTGVGEQYF. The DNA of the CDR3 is TGTGCCAGTAGTATACGGACAGGGGTGGGCGAGCAGTACTTC.

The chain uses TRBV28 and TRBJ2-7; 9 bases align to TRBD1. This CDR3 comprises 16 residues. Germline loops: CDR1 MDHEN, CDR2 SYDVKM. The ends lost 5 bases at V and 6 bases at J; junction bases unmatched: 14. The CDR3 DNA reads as TGTGCCAGCAGTCTCCGCTCGGGACAGGGCTTCGCCGAGCAGTACTTC. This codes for CASSLRSGQGFAEQYF.

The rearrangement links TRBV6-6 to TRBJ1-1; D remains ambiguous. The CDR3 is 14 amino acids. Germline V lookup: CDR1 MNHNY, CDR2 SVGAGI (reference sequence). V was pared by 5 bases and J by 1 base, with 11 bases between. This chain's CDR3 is CASSPEVGNTEAFF. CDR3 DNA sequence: TGTGCCAGCAGTCCGGAGGTCGGGAACACTGAAGCTTTCTTT.

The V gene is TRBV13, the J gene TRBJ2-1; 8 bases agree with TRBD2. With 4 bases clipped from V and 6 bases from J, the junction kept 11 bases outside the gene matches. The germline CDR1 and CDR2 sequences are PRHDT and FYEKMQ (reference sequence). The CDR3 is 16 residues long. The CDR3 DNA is TGTGCCAGCAGCTCCCGGTCGGGGGGGGGCGGCAATGAGCAGTTCTTC. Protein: CASSSRSGGGGNEQFF.

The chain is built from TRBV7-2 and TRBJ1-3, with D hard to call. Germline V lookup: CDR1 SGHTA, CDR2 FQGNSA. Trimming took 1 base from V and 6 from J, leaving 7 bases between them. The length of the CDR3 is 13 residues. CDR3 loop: CASSLGLANTIYF. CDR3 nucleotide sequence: TGTGCCAGCAGCTTAGGTTTGGCAAACACCATATATTTT.

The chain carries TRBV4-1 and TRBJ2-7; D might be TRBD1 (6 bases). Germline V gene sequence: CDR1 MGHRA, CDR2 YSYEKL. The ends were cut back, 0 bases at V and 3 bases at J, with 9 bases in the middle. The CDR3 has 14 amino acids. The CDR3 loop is CASSQDMTGYEQYF. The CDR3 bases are TGCGCCAGCAGCCAAGACATGACAGGCTACGAGCAGTACTTC.

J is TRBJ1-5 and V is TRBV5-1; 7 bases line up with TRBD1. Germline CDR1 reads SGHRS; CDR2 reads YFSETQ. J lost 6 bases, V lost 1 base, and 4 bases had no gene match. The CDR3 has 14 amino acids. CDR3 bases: TGCGCCAGCAGCTTGAGGGGGCTAGGTCAGCCCCAGCATTTT. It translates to CASSLRGLGQPQHF.

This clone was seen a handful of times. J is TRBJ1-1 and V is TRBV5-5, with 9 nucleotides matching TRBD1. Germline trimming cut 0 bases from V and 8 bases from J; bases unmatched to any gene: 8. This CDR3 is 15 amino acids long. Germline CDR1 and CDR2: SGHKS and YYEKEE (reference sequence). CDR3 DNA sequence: TGTGCCAGCAGCTTGGCCGGGACAGGGCGGTCGGAAGCTTTCTTT. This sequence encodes CASSLAGTGRSEAFF. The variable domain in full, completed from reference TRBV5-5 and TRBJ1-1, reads DAGVTQSPTHLIKTRGQQVTLRCSPISGHKSVSWYQQVLGQGPQFIFQYYEKEERGRGNFPDRFSARQFPNYSSELNVNALLLGDSALYLCASSLAGTGRSEAFFGQGTRLTVV.

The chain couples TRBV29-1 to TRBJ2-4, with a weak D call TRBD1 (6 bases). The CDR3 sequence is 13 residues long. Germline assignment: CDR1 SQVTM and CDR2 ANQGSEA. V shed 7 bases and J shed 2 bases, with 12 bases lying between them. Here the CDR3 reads CSARQETKNIQYF. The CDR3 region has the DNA TGCAGCGCGAGACAGGAGACCAAAAACATTCAGTACTTC. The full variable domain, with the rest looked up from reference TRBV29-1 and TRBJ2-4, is SAVISQKPSRDICQRGTSLTIQCQVDSQVTMMFWYRQQPGQSLTLIATANQGSEATYESGFVIDKFPISRPNLTFSTLTVSNMSPEDSSIYLCSARQETKNIQYFGAGTRLSVL.

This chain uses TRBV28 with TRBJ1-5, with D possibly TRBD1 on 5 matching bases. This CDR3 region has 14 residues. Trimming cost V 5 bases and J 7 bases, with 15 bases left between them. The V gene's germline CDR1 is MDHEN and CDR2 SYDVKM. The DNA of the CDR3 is TGTGCCAGCAGTCTCCGGGACTCCACCCAGCCCCAGCATTTT. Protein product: CASSLRDSTQPQHF.

The chain's CDR3 is CASSQQGAPYNEQFF. The CDR3 DNA follows: TGCGCCAGCAGCCAACAGGGGGCGCCCTACAATGAGCAGTTCTTC. The V call is TRBV4-3, the J call TRBJ2-1; 8 bases align to TRBD1. The CDR3 covers 15 residues. Germline values: CDR1 LGHNA, CDR2 YSLEER. The V and J ends lost 2 bases and 2 bases, in that order; junction bases with no gene match: 2.

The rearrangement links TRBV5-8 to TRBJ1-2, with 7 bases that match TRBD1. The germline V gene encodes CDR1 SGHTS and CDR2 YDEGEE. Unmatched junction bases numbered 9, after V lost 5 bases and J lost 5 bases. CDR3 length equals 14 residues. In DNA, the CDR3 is TGTGCCAGCAGTTATGACAGGGTTCCATATGGCTACACCTTC. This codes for CASSYDRVPYGYTF.

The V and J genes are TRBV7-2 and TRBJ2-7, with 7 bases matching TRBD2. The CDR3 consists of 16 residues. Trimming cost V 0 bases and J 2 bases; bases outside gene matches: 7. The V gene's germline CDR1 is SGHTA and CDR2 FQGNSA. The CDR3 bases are TGTGCCAGCAGCTTAGCGAAGGGACTATCTACCTACGAGCAGTACTTC. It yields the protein CASSLAKGLSTYEQYF.

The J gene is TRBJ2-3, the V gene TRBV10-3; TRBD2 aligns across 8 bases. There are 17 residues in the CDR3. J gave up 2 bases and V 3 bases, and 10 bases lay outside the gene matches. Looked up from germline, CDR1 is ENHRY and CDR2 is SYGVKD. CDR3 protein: CAISEGIRGGNTDTQYF. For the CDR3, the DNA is TGTGCCATCAGTGAAGGGATACGGGGGGGGAACACAGATACGCAGTATTTT.

The CDR3 loop is CASSLTAGGTGELFF. DNA of the CDR3: TGTGCCAGCAGCTTAACGGCGGGAGGCACCGGGGAGCTGTTTTTT. This chain links TRBV7-3 with TRBJ2-2; 8 bases agree with TRBD2. Germline CDR1 SGHTA, CDR2 FQGTGA. V was clipped by 0 bases and J by 4 bases; unmatched bases: 1. The CDR3 runs 15 residues.

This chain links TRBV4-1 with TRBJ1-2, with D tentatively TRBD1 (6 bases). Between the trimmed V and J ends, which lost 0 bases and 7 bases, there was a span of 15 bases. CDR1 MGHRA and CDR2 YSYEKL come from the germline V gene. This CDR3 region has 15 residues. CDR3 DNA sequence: TGCGCCAGCAGCCAAGACAGGGGAGTTTTTTTTGGCTACACCTTC. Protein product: CASSQDRGVFFGYTF.

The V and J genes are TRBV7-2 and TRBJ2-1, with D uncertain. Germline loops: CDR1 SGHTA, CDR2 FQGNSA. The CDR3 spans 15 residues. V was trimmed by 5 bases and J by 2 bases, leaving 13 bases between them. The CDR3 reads CASSANSLAYNEQFF. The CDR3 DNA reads TGTGCCAGCAGCGCGAACAGCTTAGCCTACAATGAGCAGTTCTTC.